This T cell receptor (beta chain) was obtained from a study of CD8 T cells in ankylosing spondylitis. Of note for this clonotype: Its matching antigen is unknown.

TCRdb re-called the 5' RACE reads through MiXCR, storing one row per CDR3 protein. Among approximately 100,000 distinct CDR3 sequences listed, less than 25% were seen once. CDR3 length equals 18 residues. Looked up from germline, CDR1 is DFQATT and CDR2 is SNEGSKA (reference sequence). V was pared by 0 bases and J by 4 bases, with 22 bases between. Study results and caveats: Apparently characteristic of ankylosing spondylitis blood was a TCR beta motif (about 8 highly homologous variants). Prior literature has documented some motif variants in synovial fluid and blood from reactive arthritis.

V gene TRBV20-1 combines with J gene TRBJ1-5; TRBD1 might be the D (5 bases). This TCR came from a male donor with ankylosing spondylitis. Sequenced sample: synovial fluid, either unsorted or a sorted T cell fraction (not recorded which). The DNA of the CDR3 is TGCAGTGCTAGAGACTTATCACGCACAGGCGTTCAGAATCAGCCCCAGCATTTT. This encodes CSARDLSRTGVQNQPQHF.